The 3 T cell receptor beta chains given below trace back to one sample, sequenced in a study of T cells in Graves' hyperthyroidism and ophthalmopathy. Authors of the study amplified TCR beta CDR3 regions from RNA transcripts. The primer set for the first-round RT-PCR of the TCR CDR3 was HTBI. TCRdb analysed the multiplex PCR reads with MiXCR anew, one entry per CDR3 protein. Among 300,000 to 450,000 distinct CDR3 sequences listed, around 25% were seen once. The source material was blood. The receptors originated from a man in his forties or fifties with Graves' hyperthyroidism.

The chain links TRBV20-1 to TRBJ2-3; 9 bases are shared with TRBD2. V gave up 5 bases and J gave up 1 base; unmatched junction bases: 7. Germline V gene lookup returns CDR1 DFQATT and CDR2 SNEGSKA (reference sequence). The CDR3 is 15 residues long. CDR3 in amino acids: CSAATSGGGTDTQYF. The CDR3, as DNA: TGCAGTGCTGCGACTAGCGGAGGGGGCACAGATACGCAGTATTTT.

The table lists this clonotype with a few counts. The chain couples TRBV6-1 to TRBJ1-1, with D possibly TRBD1 on 6 matching bases. Germline V gene data show CDR1 as MNHNS and CDR2 as SASEGT. V lost 6 bases to trimming and J lost 6 bases, with 14 bases between them. The CDR3 contains 13 residues. CDR3 protein: CASSRGPSAEAFF. In DNA, the CDR3 is TGTGCCAGCAGCAGGGGACCAAGCGCTGAAGCTTTCTTT.

The chain links TRBV4-1 to TRBJ1-1, with a possible D match to TRBD1 (5 bases). Germline CDR1 is MGHRA and CDR2 is YSYEKL. The V end lost 0 bases, the J end lost 10 bases, and 15 bases lay between the germline ends. The CDR3 is 14 amino acids. Here the CDR3 reads CASSQEWRTTAAFF. Written as DNA, the CDR3 is TGCGCCAGCAGCCAAGAGTGGAGGACAACGGCAGCTTTCTTT.